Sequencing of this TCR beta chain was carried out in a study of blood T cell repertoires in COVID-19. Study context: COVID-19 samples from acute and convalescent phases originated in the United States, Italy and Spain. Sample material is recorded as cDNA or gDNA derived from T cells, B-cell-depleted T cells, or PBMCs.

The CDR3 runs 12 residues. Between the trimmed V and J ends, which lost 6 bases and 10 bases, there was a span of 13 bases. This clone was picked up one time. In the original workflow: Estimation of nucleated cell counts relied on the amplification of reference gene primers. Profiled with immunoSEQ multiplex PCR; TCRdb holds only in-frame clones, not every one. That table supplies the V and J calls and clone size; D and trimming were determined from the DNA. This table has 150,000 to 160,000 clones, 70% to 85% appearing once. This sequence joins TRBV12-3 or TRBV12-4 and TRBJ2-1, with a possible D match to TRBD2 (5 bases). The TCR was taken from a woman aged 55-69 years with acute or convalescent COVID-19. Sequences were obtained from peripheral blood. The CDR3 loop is CASRAPRVEQFF. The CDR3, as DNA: TGTGCCAGCAGAGCCCCGCGGGTGGAGCAGTTCTTC.